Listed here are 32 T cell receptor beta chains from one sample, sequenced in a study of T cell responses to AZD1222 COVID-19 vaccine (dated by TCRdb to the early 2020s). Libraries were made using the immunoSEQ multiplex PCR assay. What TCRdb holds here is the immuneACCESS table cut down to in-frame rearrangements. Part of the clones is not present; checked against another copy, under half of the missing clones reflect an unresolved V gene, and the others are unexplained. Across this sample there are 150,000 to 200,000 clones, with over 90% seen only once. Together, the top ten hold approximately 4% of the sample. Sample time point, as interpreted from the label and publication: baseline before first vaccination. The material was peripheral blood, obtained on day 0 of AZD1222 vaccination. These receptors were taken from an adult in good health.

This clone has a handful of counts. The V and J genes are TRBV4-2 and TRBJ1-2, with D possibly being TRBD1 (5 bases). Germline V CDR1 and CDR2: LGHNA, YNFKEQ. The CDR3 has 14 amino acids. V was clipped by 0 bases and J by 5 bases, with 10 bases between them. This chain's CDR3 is CASSQDVGTYGYTF. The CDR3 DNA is TGTGCCAGCAGCCAAGATGTGGGGACTTATGGCTACACCTTC.

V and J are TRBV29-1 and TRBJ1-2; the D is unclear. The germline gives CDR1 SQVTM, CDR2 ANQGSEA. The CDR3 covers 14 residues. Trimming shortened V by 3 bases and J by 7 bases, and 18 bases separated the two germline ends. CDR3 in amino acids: CSVEDWQGLGGYTF. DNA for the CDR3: TGCAGCGTTGAGGACTGGCAAGGGCTGGGTGGCTACACCTTC.

Here the CDR3 reads CASSLLGEVDTIYF. CDR3 sequence (DNA): TGTGCCAGCAGTTTATTGGGGGAGGTAGACACCATATATTTT. This chain connects TRBV28 to TRBJ1-3; the D gene is possibly TRBD1 (5 bases). Germline CDR1 is MDHEN and CDR2 is SYDVKM. This CDR3 spans 14 amino acids. The ends were cut back, 1 base at V and 8 bases at J, with 12 bases in the middle.

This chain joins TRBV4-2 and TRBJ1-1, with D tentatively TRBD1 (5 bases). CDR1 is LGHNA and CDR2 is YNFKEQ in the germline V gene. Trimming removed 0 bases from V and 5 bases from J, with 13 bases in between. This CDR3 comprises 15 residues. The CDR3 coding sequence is TGTGCCAGCAGCCAAGATATAAGTGGGGGGACTGAAGCTTTCTTT. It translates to CASSQDISGGTEAFF.

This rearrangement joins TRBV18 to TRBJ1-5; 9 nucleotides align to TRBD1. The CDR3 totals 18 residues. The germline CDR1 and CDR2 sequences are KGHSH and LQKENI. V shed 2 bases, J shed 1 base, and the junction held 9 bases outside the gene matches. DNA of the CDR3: TGTGCCAGCTCACCAGGGACAGGGATTTTTCTGAGCAATCAGCCCCAGCATTTT. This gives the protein CASSPGTGIFLSNQPQHF.

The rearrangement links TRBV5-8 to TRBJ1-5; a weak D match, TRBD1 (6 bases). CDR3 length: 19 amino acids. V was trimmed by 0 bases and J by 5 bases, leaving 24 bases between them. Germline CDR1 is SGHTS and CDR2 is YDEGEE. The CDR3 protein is CASSLGKIPLSRGDQPQHF. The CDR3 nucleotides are TGTGCCAGCAGCTTGGGAAAAATACCTTTAAGCAGGGGTGATCAGCCCCAGCATTTT. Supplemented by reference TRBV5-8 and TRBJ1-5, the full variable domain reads EAGVTQSPTHLIKTRGQQATLRCSPISGHTSVYWYQQALGLGLQFLLWYDEGEERNRGNFPPRFSGRQFPNYSSELNVNALELEDSALYLCASSLGKIPLSRGDQPQHFGDGTRLSIL.

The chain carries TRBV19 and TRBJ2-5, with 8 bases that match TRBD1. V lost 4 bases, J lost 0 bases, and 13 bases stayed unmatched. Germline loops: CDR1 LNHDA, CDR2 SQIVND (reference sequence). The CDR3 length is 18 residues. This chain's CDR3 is CASSTLPRDRRYQETQYF. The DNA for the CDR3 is TGTGCCAGTAGTACCCTCCCCCGGGACAGGAGGTACCAAGAGACCCAGTACTTC.

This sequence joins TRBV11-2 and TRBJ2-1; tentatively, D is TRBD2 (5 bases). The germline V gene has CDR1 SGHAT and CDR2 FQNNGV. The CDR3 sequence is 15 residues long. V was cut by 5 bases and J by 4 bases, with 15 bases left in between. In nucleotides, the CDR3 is TGTGCCAGCAGCCCGGAAGTAGCGATGTACAATGAGCAGTTCTTC. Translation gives CASSPEVAMYNEQFF.

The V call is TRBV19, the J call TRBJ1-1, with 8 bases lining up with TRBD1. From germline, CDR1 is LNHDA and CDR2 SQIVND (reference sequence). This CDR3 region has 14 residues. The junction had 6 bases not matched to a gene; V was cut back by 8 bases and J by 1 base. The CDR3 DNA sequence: TGTGCCAGTCGGTGGGACAGGAGGAACACTGAAGCTTTCTTT. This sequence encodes CASRWDRRNTEAFF. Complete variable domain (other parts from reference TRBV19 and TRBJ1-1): DGGITQSPKYLFRKEGQNVTLSCEQNLNHDAMYWYRQDPGQGLRLIYYSQIVNDFQKGDIAEGYSVSREKKESFPLTVTSAQKNPTAFYLCASRWDRRNTEAFFGQGTRLTVV.

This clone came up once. CDR3 sequence: CASSELRLYGYTF. CDR3 bases: TGTGCCAGCAGTGAACTACGGCTCTATGGCTACACCTTC. The chain joins TRBV6-1 to TRBJ1-2; D is undetermined. The length of the CDR3 is 13 residues. Germline V gene data show CDR1 as MNHNS and CDR2 as SASEGT. V shed 2 bases and J shed 4 bases, with 8 bases lying between them.

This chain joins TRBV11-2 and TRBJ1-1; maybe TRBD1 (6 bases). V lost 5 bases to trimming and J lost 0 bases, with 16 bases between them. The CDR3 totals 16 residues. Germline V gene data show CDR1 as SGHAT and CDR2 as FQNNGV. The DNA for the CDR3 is TGTGCCAGCAGCCCTGGGACAAGGGGCATGAACACTGAAGCTTTCTTT. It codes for CASSPGTRGMNTEAFF.

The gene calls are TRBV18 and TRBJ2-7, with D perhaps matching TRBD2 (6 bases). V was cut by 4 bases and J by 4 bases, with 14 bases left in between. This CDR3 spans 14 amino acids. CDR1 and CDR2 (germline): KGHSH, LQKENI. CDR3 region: CASSRGASEYEQYF. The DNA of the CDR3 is TGTGCCAGCTCACGTGGGGCTAGCGAGTACGAGCAGTACTTC.

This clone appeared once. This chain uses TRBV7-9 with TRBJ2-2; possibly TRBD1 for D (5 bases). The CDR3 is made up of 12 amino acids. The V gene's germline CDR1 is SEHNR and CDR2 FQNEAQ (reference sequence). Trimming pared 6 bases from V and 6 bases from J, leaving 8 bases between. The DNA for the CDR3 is TGTGCCAGCAGTTTCAGGGCCGGGGAGCTGTTTTTT. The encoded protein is CASSFRAGELFF. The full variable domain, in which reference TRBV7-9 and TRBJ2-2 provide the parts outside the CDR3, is DTGVSQNPRHKITKRGQNVTFRCDPISEHNRLYWYRQTLGQGPEFLTYFQNEAQLEKSRLLSDRFSAERPKGSFSTLEIQRTEQGDSAMYLCASSFRAGELFFGEGSRLTVL.

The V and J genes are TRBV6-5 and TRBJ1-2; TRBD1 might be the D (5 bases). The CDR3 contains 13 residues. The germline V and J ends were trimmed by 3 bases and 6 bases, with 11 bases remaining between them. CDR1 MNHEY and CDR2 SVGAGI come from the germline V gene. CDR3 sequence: CASSYGGVNGYTF. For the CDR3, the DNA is TGTGCCAGCAGTTATGGGGGGGTCAATGGCTACACCTTC.

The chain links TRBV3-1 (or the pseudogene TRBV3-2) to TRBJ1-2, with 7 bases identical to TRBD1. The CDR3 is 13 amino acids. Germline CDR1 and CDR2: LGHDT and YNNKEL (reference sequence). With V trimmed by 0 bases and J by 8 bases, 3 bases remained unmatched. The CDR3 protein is CASSQEGQRGYTF. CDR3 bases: TGTGCCAGCAGCCAAGAGGGACAGCGAGGCTACACCTTC.

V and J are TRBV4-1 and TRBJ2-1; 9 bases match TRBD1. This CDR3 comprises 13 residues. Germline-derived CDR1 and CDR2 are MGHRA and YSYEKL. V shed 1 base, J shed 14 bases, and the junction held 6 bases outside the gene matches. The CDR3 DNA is TGCGCCAGCAGCCAAGGGCTCCGGGACAGGGAGTTCTTC. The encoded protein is CASSQGLRDREFF.

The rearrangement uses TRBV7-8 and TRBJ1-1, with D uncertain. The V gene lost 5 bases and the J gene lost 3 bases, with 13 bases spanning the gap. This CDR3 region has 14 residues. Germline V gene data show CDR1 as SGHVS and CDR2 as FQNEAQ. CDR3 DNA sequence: TGTGCCAGCAGCGAGCAGGCCCGGGACACTGAAGCTTTCTTT. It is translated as CASSEQARDTEAFF.

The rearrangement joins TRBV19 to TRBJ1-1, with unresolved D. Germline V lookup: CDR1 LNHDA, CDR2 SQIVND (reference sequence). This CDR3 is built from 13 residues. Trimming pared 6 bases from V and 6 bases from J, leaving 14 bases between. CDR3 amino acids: CASSLMGSAEAFF. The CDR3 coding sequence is TGTGCCAGTAGCTTAATGGGATCCGCTGAAGCTTTCTTT. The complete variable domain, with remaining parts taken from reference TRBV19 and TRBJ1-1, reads DGGITQSPKYLFRKEGQNVTLSCEQNLNHDAMYWYRQDPGQGLRLIYYSQIVNDFQKGDIAEGYSVSREKKESFPLTVTSAQKNPTAFYLCASSLMGSAEAFFGQGTRLTVV.

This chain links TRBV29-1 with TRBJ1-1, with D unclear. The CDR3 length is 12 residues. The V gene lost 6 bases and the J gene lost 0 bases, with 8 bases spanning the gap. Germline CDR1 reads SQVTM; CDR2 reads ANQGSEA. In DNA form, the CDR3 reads TGCAGCGTCCCGGCCATGAACACTGAAGCTTTCTTT. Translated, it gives CSVPAMNTEAFF.

CDR3 bases: TGTGCCTGGAGAAGGGCGGGGGAAACAGATACGCAGTATTTT. It yields the protein CAWRRAGETDTQYF. The chain employs TRBV30 and TRBJ2-3, with 7 nucleotides matching TRBD2. J was trimmed by 3 bases and V by 3 bases; bases with no gene match: 6. Germline-derived CDR1 and CDR2 are GTSNPN and SVGIG (reference sequence). The CDR3 totals 14 residues.

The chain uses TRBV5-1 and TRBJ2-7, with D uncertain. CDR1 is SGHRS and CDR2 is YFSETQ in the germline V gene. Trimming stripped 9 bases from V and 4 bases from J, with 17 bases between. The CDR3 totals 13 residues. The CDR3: CAIKFVCFYEQYF. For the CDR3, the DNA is TGCGCCATAAAATTCGTTTGTTTTTACGAGCAGTACTTC. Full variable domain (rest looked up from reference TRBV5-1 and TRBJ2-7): KAGVTQTPRYLIKTRGQQVTLSCSPISGHRSVSWYQQTPGQGLQFLFEYFSETQRNKGNFPGRFSGRQFSNSRSEMNVSTLELGDSALYLCAIKFVCFYEQYFGPGTRLTVT.

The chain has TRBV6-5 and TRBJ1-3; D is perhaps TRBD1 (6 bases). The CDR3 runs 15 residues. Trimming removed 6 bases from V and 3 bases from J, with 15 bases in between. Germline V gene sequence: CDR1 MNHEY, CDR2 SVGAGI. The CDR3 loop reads CASSSTGSNGNTIYF. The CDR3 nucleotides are TGTGCCAGCAGCTCTACAGGGTCTAATGGAAACACCATATATTTT.

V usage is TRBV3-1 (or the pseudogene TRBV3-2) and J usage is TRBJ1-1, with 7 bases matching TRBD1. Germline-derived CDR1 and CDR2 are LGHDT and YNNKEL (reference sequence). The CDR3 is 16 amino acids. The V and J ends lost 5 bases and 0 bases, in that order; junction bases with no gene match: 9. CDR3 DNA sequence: TGTGCCAGCAGCTCTGCCTGGGACAGTATGAACACTGAAGCTTTCTTT. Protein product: CASSSAWDSMNTEAFF.

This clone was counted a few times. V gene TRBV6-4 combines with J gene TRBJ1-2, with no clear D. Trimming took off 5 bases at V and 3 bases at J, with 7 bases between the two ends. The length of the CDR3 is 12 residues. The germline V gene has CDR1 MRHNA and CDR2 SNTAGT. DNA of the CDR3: TGTGCCAGCAGTACGGGCGACTATGGCTACACCTTC. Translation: CASSTGDYGYTF.

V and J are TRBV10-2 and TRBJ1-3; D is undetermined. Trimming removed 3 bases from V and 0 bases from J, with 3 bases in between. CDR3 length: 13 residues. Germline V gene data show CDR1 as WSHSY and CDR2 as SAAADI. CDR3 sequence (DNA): TGCGCCAGCAGTGAAACCTCTGGAAACACCATATATTTT. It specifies CASSETSGNTIYF.

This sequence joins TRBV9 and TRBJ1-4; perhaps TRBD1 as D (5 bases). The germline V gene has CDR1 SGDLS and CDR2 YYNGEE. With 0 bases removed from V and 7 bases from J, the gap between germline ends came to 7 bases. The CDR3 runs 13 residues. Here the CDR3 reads CASSVVGGEKLFF. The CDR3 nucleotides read TGTGCCAGCAGCGTAGTGGGGGGTGAAAAACTGTTTTTT.

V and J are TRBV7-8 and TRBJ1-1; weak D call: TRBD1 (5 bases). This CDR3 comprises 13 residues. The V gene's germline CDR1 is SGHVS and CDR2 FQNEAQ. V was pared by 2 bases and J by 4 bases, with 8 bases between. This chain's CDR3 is CASSLYGGTEAFF. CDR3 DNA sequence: TGTGCCAGCAGCTTATACGGGGGCACTGAAGCTTTCTTT.

CDR3 nucleotide sequence: TGTGCCAGCTCCGACACTGGGGAAACTGAAGCTTTCTTT. Translating gives CASSDTGETEAFF. The gene calls are TRBV18 and TRBJ1-1, with D uncertain. This CDR3 is 13 amino acids long. V lost 6 bases and J 5 bases, leaving 13 bases between the germline ends. The germline gives CDR1 KGHSH, CDR2 LQKENI. Together with reference TRBV18 and TRBJ1-1, the CDR3 gives the full variable domain: NAGVMQNPRHLVRRRGQEARLRCSPMKGHSHVYWYRQLPEEGLKFMVYLQKENIIDESGMPKERFSAEFPKEGPSILRIQQVVRGDSAAYFCASSDTGETEAFFGQGTRLTVV.

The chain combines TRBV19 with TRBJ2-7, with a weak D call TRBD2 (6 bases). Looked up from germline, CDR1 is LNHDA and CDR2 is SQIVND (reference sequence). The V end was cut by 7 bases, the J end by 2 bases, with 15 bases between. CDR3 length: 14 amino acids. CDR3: CASTSRDFPYEQYF. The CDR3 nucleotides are TGTGCCAGTACTTCCCGGGACTTCCCCTACGAGCAGTACTTC.

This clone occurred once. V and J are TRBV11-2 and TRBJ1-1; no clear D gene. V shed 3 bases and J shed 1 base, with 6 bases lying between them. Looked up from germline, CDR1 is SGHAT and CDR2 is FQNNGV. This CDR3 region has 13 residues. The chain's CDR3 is CASSFFENTEAFF. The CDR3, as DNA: TGTGCCAGCAGCTTTTTCGAGAACACTGAAGCTTTCTTT.

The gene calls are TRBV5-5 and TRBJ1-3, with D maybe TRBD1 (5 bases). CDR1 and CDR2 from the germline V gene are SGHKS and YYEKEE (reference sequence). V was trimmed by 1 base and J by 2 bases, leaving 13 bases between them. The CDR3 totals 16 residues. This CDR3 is CASSLSSVTAGNTIYF. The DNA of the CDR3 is TGTGCCAGCAGCTTGTCGTCGGTGACAGCTGGAAACACCATATATTTT.

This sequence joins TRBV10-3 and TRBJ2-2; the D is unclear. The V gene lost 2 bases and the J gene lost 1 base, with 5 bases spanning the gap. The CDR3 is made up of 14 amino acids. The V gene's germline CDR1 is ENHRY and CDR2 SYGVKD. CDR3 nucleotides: TGTGCCATCAGTGAGGGGCAGAACACCGGGGAGCTGTTTTTT. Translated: CAISEGQNTGELFF.